This T cell receptor (beta chain) was recorded in a study of blood T cells in healthy people across ages. Germline loops: CDR1 SGDLS, CDR2 YYNGEE. The ends were cut back, 4 bases at V and 6 bases at J, with 20 bases in the middle. This CDR3 comprises 16 residues. Through a sample-barcoded 5' primer and a J-beta primer mix, a second PCR was run for about 6 to 11 cycles. TCRdb processed the 5' RACE reads anew with MiXCR; each CDR3 protein has one entry. The sample has 730,000 or so distinct CDR3 sequences, more than 40% seen once. This clonotype was counted a few times. The TCR was taken from a woman aged 55 to 70 in good health. The chain carries TRBV9 and TRBJ2-1; no clear D. Sequenced sample: blood. The CDR3 sequence is CASSPHDGPRGNEQFF. The CDR3 DNA follows: TGTGCCAGCAGCCCCCACGATGGGCCCCGTGGCAATGAGCAGTTCTTC.